This T cell receptor beta chain comes out of a study of blood T cell repertoires in COVID-19. Study details: Sites in the United States, Italy and Spain provided acute and convalescent COVID-19 samples.

Per the study methods: Estimation of nucleated cell counts was performed using reference gene primer amplification. Sequencing was performed with immunoSEQ multiplex PCR; in TCRdb, only in-frame clones are kept and a portion is missing. The V and J calls and clone size come from that table; D and trimming were worked out from the DNA. This sample has around 250,000 clones, with approximately 84% found just once. Those who participated ranged in age from about 18 to 89 years and resided in some 24 US areas. Exposed enrollees encountered a COVID-19 case at some point within 2 weeks before study entry. Deletions cut 7 bases from V and 2 bases from J, with 5 bases between. CDR1 and CDR2 from the germline V gene are LNHDA and SQIVND (reference sequence). The length of the CDR3 is 11 residues.

The source material was PBMCs or T cells enriched from blood (not recorded which). This sequence was found in a woman aged 45-59 years who had been exposed to COVID-19. This sequence joins TRBV19 and TRBJ1-2; a weak D match, TRBD1 (5 bases). The CDR3 is CASTGNYGYTF. CDR3 bases: TGTGCCAGTACAGGGAACTATGGCTACACCTTC.